What follows is one TCR beta chain and its context. No antigen is known for it. Per-base qualities were not stored, and no clone one base away is much larger. The library relied on RT-PCR. Reads for this sample came from an Illumina HiSeq 2500. The public reads were run again by TCRdb, first through fastp at Q25 and then through MiXCR, and only productive beta chains were kept. For every CDR3 protein sequence, its rows merge into one entry that carries the most common genes and DNA. The sample table records more than 700,000 distinct CDR3 sequences; 21% of these occur just once. The leading ten clones occupy roughly 10% of the sample. These data are taken from a study of response to subunit inactivated influenza vaccine (dated 2018 in TCRdb). For the study in its entirety: Deep quantitative T cell receptor repertoire profiling was used in the study to track responses to a trivalent subunit inactivated influenza vaccine. Results the study describes overall, beyond this receptor: The authors suggested that each seasonal influenza vaccination may recruit only a limited number of new T cells.

From the germline V gene, CDR1 is ENHRY and CDR2 is SYGVKD. The trim is 6 bases for V and 3 bases for J, with a gap of 19 bases between the germline ends. From cysteine to phenylalanine, the CDR3 is 16 amino acids long. Here the CDR3 DNA is all that survives: 48 bases in frame from base 1. The starting material was PBMCs from blood, obtained less than 6 days after vaccination. This TCR was recovered from a man between 45 and 60 years old who received an inactivated influenza vaccine. Donor details come from another sample of the same person, matched by shared clones. The sequence links TRBV10-3 to TRBJ2-3; possibly the D gene is TRBD1, per 6 matching bases. The nucleotide sequence is given as TGTGCCATCAGGTCGGAAGAAGGGGGTCGGACAGATACGCAGTATTTT. Translated, this gives CAIRSEEGGRTDTQYF.